This T cell receptor (beta chain) was captured in a study of tumor-infiltrating lymphocytes in oesophageal squamous cell carcinoma. Germline loops: CDR1 SGHVS, CDR2 FQNEAQ. J lost 4 bases, V lost 1 base, and 2 bases had no gene match. This CDR3 spans 15 amino acids. TCRdb ran MiXCR on the PCR reads and lists one entry per CDR3 protein. The sample has about 15,000 distinct CDR3 sequences, 40% to 60% seen once. The source material was blood. The sequence was obtained from a male donor with esophageal squamous cell carcinoma. The rearrangement uses TRBV7-8 and TRBJ2-1; 9 nucleotides match TRBD1. For the CDR3, the DNA is TGTGCCAGCAGCTTAGAACAGGGGGCGTACAATGAGCAGTTCTTC. It encodes CASSLEQGAYNEQFF.